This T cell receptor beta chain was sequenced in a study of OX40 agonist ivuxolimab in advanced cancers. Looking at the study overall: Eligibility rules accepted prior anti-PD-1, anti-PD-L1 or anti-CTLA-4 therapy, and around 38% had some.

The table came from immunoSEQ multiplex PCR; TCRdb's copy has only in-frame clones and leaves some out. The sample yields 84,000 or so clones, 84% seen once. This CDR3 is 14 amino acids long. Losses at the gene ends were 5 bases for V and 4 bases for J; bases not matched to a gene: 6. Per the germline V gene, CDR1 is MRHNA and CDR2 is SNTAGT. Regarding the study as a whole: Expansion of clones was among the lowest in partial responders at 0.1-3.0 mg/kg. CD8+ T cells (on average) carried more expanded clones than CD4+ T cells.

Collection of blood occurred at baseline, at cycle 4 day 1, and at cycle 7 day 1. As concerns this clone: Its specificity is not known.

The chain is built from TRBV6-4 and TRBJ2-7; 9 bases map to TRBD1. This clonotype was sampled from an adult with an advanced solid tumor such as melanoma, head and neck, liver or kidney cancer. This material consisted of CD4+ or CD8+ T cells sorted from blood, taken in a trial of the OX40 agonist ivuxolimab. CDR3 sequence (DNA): TGTGCCAGCAGTCGGACAGGGGATTTTTACGAGCAGTACTTC. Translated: CASSRTGDFYEQYF.